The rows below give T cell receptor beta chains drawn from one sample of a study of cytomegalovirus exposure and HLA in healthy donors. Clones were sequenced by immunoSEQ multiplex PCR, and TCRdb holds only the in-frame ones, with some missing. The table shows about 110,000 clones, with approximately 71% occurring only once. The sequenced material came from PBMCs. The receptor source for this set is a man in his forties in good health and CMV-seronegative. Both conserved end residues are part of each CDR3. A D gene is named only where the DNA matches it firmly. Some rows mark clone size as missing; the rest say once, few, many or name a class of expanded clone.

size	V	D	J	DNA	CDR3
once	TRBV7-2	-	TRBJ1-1	TGTGCCAGCAGCGACGGGTCTGAAGCTTTCTTT	CASSDGSEAFF
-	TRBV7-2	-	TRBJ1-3	TGTGCCAGCAGCTTAACGGCTGGAAACACCATATATTTT	CASSLTAGNTIYF
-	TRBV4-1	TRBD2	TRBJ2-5	TGCGCCAGCAGCCAAGATCTAGCGGGGGCCCTGAGGGAGACCCAGTACTTC	CASSQDLAGALRETQYF
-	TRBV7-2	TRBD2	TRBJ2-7	TGTGCCAGCAGCTTAAGTAGCGGGTTGGGCTACGGGCAGTACTTC	CASSLSSGLGYGQYF
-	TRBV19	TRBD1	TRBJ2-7	TGTGCCAGTAGTGAAACAGGGGGCGGCCCCTACGAGCAGTACTTC	CASSETGGGPYEQYF
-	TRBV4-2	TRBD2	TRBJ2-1	TGTGCCAGCAGCAGACGAACCGGGACTAGCGGGGTAAATGAGCAGTTCTTC	CASSRRTGTSGVNEQFF
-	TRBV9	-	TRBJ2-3	TGTGCCAGCAGCGTATACCCCGCAGGGGCCCTCACAGATACGCAGTATTTT	CASSVYPAGALTDTQYF
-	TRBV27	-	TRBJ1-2	TGTGCCAGCAGAATAAGTTCCAGGGCTGGCTACACCTTC	CASRISSRAGYTF
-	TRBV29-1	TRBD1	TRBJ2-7	TGCAGCGTTGAAATAGATCGGACAGGGGGCTACGAGCAGTACTTC	CSVEIDRTGGYEQYF
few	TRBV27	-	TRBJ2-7	TGTGCCAGCAGTCTCAGGGCAGGGGAGCAGTACTTC	CASSLRAGEQYF
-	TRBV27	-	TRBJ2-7	TGTGCCAGCAGTTTACGGGTTTCCTACGAGCAGTACTTC	CASSLRVSYEQYF
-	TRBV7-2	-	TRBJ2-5	TGTGCCAGCAGCTTAAATAATCCGTTAGCTGGTGGAGAGACCCAGTACTTC	CASSLNNPLAGGETQYF
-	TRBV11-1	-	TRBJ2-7	TGTGCCAGCAGCCTTTGGGGGGCCTACGAGCAGTACTTC	CASSLWGAYEQYF
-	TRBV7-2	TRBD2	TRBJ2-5	TGTGCCAGCAGCTTAACCGGGGGGGGCGGGGAGACCCAGTACTTC	CASSLTGGGGETQYF
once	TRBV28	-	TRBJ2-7	TGTGCCAGCACCACTGGGGGGTCCTACGAGCAGTACTTC	CASTTGGSYEQYF
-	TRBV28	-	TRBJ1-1	TGTGCCAGCAGTTTATTGGAGCCGAACACTGAAGCTTTCTTT	CASSLLEPNTEAFF
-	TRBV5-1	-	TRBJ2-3	TGCGCCAGCAGCTCGGCAGGGGCAGATACGCAGTATTTT	CASSSAGADTQYF
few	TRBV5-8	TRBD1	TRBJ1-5	TGTGCCAGCAGCCGGGGGACAGGGACCAACCAGGGGCCCCAGCATTTT	CASSRGTGTNQGPQHF
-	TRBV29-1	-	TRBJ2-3	TGCAGCGCTTCTCGGGCTGGCGGGCCTGGGGATACGCAGTATTTT	CSASRAGGPGDTQYF
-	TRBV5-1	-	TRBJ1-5	TGCGCCAGCAGCCCGGATCCCGGGGGAGTTGGTCAGCCCCAGCATTTT	CASSPDPGGVGQPQHF